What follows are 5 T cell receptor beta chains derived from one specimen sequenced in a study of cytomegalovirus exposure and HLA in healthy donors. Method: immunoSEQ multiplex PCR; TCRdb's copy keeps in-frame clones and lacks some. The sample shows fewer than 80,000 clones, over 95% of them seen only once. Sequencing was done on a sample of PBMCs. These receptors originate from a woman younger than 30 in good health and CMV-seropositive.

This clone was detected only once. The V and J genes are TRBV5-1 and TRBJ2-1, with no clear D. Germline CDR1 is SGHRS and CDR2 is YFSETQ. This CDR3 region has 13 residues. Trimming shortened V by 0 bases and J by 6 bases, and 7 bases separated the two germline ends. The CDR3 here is CASSLAESNEQFF. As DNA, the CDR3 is TGCGCCAGCAGCTTGGCCGAGAGCAATGAGCAGTTCTTC.

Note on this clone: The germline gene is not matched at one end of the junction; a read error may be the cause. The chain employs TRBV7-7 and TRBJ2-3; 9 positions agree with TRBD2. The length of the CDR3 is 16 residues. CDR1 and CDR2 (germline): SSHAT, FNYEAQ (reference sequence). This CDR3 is CASSPLAGSSTDTQYF. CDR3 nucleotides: TGTGCTAGCAGCCCTCTAGCGGGATCTAGCACAGATACGCAGTATTTT.

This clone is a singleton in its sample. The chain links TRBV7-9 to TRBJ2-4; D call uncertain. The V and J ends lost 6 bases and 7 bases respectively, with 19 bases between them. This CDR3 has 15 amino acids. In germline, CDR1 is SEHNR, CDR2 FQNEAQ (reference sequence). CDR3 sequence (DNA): TGTGCCAGCAGTAACCCCGGAGCACGAAGGAACATTCAGTACTTC. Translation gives CASSNPGARRNIQYF.

This chain's CDR3 is CASSPIGQNTEAFF. The CDR3 nucleotides are TGTGCCAGCAGCCCGATAGGACAGAACACTGAAGCTTTCTTT. This sequence joins TRBV5-4 and TRBJ1-1, with D perhaps matching TRBD1 (5 bases). CDR1 and CDR2 from the germline V gene are SGHNT and YYREEE (reference sequence). This CDR3 has 14 amino acids. V lost 4 bases and J 1 base, leaving 11 bases between the germline ends.

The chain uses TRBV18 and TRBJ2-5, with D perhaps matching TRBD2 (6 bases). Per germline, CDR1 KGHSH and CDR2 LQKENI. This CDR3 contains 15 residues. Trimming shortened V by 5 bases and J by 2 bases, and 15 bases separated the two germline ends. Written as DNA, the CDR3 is TGTGCCAGCTCAATAGTGGCTGGGGGGCAAGAGACCCAGTACTTC. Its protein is CASSIVAGGQETQYF.